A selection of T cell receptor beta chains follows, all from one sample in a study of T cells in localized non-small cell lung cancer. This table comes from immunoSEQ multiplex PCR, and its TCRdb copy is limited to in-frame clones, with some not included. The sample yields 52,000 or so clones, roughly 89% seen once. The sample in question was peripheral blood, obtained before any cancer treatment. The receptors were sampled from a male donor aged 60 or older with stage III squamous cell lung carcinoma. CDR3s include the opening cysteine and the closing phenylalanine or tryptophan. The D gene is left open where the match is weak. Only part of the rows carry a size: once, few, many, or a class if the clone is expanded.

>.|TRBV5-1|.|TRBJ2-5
TGCGCCAGCAGCTTACCGGGTTGGAGGGAGACCCAGTACTTC
CASSLPGWRETQYF
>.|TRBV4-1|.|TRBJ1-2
TGCGCCAGCAGCCAAGCCCTCGTCGCTAAGGGGAATAACTATGGCTACACCTTC
CASSQALVAKGNNYGYTF
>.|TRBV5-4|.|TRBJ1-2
TGTGCCAGCAGCCTCGGACAAGTCTATGGCTACACCTTC
CASSLGQVYGYTF
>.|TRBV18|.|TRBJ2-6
TGTGCCAGCTCACCACAGTCTGGGGCCAACGTCCTGACTTTC
CASSPQSGANVLTF
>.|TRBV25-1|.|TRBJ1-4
TGTGCCAGCAGTGAAATACAAAGTGCAACTAATGAAAAACTGTTTTTT
CASSEIQSATNEKLFF
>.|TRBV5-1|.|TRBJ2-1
TGCGCCAGCAGCTTGGGCCGGGACTGGACCTACAATGAGCAGTTCTTC
CASSLGRDWTYNEQFF
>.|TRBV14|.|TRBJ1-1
TGTGCCAGCAGCCGATACGGGACAATCAAGGGCACTGAAGCTTTCTTT
CASSRYGTIKGTEAFF
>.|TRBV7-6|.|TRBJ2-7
TGTGCCAGCAGCCCAAAAGGGGGCGAGCAGTACTTC
CASSPKGGEQYF
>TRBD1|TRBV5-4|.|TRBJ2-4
TGTGCCAGCAGCCCAACCCCCCTTGGGACAGGGGGCCTTCAGTACTTC
CASSPTPLGTGGLQYF
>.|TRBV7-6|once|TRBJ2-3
TGTGCCAGCAGCTATAGAGGGCGGCTAACTAGCACAGATACGCAGTATTTT
CASSYRGRLTSTDTQYF
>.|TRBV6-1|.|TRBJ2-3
TGTGCCAGCAGCCCCGGGACGGATACGCAGTATTTT
CASSPGTDTQYF
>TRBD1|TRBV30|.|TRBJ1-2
TGTGCCTGGAGCAGGACAGGGGGTCCCCACTATGGCTACACCTTC
CAWSRTGGPHYGYTF
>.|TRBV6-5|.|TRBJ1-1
TGTGCCAGCACACCCCCGGGGGCGAACACTGAAGCTTTCTTT
CASTPPGANTEAFF